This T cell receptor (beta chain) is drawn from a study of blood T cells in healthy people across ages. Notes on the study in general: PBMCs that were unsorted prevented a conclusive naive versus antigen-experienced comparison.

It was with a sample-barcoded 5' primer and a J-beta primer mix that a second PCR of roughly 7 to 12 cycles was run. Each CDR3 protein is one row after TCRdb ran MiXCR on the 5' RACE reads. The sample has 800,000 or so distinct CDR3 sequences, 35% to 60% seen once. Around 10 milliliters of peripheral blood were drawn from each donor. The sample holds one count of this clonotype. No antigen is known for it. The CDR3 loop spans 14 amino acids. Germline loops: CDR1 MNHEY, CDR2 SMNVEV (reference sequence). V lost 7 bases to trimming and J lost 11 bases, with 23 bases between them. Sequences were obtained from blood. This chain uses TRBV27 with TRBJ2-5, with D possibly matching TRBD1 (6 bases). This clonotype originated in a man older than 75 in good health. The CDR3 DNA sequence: TGTGCCAGCAACAGGGACGGTGCGATCGATGAGCAGTACTTC. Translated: CASNRDGAIDEQYF.